A selection of T cell receptor beta chains follows, all from one sample in a study of shared clonotypes between healthy human individuals. Profiling relied on immunoSEQ multiplex PCR, and the TCRdb table lists in-frame clones only, not all of them. The repertoire holds under 600,000 clones, with around 76% as singletons. The sample was PBMCs. The receptor set was obtained from a woman aged 40 to 50 in good health. Some clones in this sample may be carry-over from other donors' samples. CDR3s include the opening cysteine and the closing phenylalanine or tryptophan. D genes are given only for firm matches. Size values are once, few and many counts, or a class for expanded clones, and some rows have none.

length	V	D	size	J	CDR3	DNA
16	TRBV15	TRBD2	.	TRBJ2-1	CATSRKLAGEENEQFF	TGTGCCACCAGTAGAAAGCTAGCGGGAGAGGAGAATGAGCAGTTCTTC
16	TRBV6-6	.	.	TRBJ2-7	CASSPFKALGTYEQYF	TGTGCCAGCAGTCCCTTTAAGGCCCTGGGAACCTACGAGCAGTACTTC
15	TRBV5-1	TRBD1	.	TRBJ2-7	CASSTGTGWRYEQYF	TGCGCCAGCAGCACGGGGACAGGGTGGAGGTACGAGCAGTACTTC
13	TRBV9	.	.	TRBJ1-4	CASSAGWNEKLFF	TGTGCCAGCAGCGCAGGATGGAATGAAAAACTGTTTTTT
13	TRBV18	.	.	TRBJ2-1	CASSQGFGGEQFF	TGTGCCAGCTCACAGGGGTTCGGTGGTGAGCAGTTCTTC
15	TRBV28	.	.	TRBJ1-5	CASSFTGGSNQPQHF	TGTGCCAGCAGTTTTACGGGGGGCAGCAATCAGCCCCAGCATTTT
17	TRBV5-1	TRBD1	once	TRBJ1-2	CASSTGQGGALDYGYTF	TGCGCCAGCAGCACCGGACAGGGTGGGGCACTGGACTATGGCTACACCTTC
14	TRBV5-6	.	many	TRBJ2-2	CASSLGLAAGELFF	TGTGCCAGCAGCTTGGGACTGGCGGCCGGGGAGCTGTTTTTT
16	TRBV28	.	.	TRBJ1-4	CASSPSTGNPNEKLFF	TGTGCCAGCAGTCCCTCCACCGGAAACCCCAATGAAAAACTGTTTTTT
14	TRBV27	.	.	TRBJ1-5	CASSLPGSNQPQHF	TGTGCCAGCAGTTTACCGGGGTCGAATCAGCCCCAGCATTTT
14	TRBV7-2	.	.	TRBJ2-7	CASSHGLRGEEQYF	TGTGCCAGCAGTCACGGACTACGTGGTGAGGAGCAGTACTTC
15	TRBV7-9	TRBD2	many	TRBJ2-5	CASSDGTSGQETQYF	TGTGCCAGCAGCGACGGGACTAGCGGGCAAGAGACCCAGTACTTC
15	TRBV7-2	TRBD1	.	TRBJ1-1	CASSRTGSGRTEAFF	TGTGCCAGCAGTCGGACAGGTTCGGGGAGAACTGAAGCTTTCTTT
17	TRBV5-4	TRBD1	.	TRBJ1-5	CASSTGQGAQNMQPQHF	TGTGCCAGCAGCACGGGACAGGGGGCGCAGAATATGCAGCCCCAGCATTTT
13	TRBV5-1	.	.	TRBJ2-1	CASSLNRLNEQFF	TGCGCCAGCAGCTTAAACAGGCTCAATGAGCAGTTCTTC